These T cell receptor beta chains were read from a single sample in a study of blood T cell repertoires in COVID-19. Data came from immunoSEQ multiplex PCR; TCRdb stores just in-frame clones and leaves some out. The table shows some 300,000 clones, with approximately 80% occurring only once. Sequenced input: peripheral blood. These receptors came from a woman aged 45-65 years with active or convalescent COVID-19. Both conserved end residues are part of each CDR3. The D gene is left open where the match is weak. Clone size, where shown, is once, few, many, or a class for clones that have expanded.

j_call	d_call	v_call	clone_size	cdr3_nt	cdr3_aa
TRBJ2-1	NA	TRBV6-5	NA	TGTGCCAGCAGTTTGTTCGCGGGAAGGAGTGAGCAGTTCTTC	CASSLFAGRSEQFF
TRBJ1-6	TRBD1	TRBV12-3/TRBV12-4	NA	TGTGCCAGCAGTGACAGGGGTAATTCACCCCTCCACTTT	CASSDRGNSPLHF
TRBJ1-5	NA	TRBV24-1	NA	TGTGCCACCAGTGATTTTGGGGGGAAGCCCCAGCATTTT	CATSDFGGKPQHF
TRBJ2-7	TRBD1	TRBV7-6	NA	TGTGCCAGCAGCTTAGATCTCCGGGACAGCTCCTACGAGCAGTACTTC	CASSLDLRDSSYEQYF
TRBJ2-1	NA	TRBV7-2	NA	TGTGCCAGCAGTCCTATGAATGACAATGAGCAGTTCTTC	CASSPMNDNEQFF
TRBJ2-1	TRBD2	TRBV6-6	few	TGTGCCAGCAGTCCTCCGACGCAGCGGGAGAGTTTAGGCTACAATGAGCAGTTCTTC	CASSPPTQRESLGYNEQFF
TRBJ1-1	NA	TRBV27	NA	TGTGCCAGCAGTTTATCGAGCTCCCTCCCCGCTTTCTTT	CASSLSSSLPAFF
TRBJ1-3	TRBD1	TRBV3-1/TRBV3-2	NA	TGTGCCAGCAGCCAAGCCGGGACAGTCGGAAACACCATATATTTT	CASSQAGTVGNTIYF
TRBJ1-1	TRBD1	TRBV10-3	NA	TGTGCAAGCAACAGGGGAAACACTGAAGCTTTCTTT	CASNRGNTEAFF
TRBJ2-2	TRBD2	TRBV6-2/TRBV6-3	NA	TGTGCCAGCAGTTACTCGACTAGCGGGGAGGCCGGGGAGCTGTTTTTT	CASSYSTSGEAGELFF
TRBJ2-1	TRBD2	TRBV4-2	NA	TGTGCCAGCAGCCAAGTAGGAACTAGCGGGAGGGCAGGCTACAATGAGCAGTTCTTC	CASSQVGTSGRAGYNEQFF
TRBJ1-1	NA	TRBV5-6	NA	TGTGCCAGCAGCCTACAGGGTGGCACTGAAGCTTTCTTT	CASSLQGGTEAFF
TRBJ2-5	TRBD1	TRBV5-4	NA	TGTGCCAGCAGATCCCGGACAGGGAGTGAGACCCAGTACTTC	CASRSRTGSETQYF
TRBJ2-7	TRBD1	TRBV11-3	NA	TGTGCCAGCAGCTCCGGGGACAGGGTCGAGCAGTACTTC	CASSSGDRVEQYF
TRBJ2-3	NA	TRBV18	once	TGTGCCAGCTCACCACTAAGCGTGAGCACAGATACGCAGTATTTT	CASSPLSVSTDTQYF
TRBJ1-1	NA	TRBV9	NA	TGTGCCAGCAGCCGCGCCGGGGGGGACACTGAAGCTTTCTTT	CASSRAGGDTEAFF
TRBJ1-4	TRBD1	TRBV19	NA	TGTGCCAGTAGTATGGGACAGTCCAATGAAAAACTGTTTTTT	CASSMGQSNEKLFF
TRBJ2-7	TRBD2	TRBV30	NA	TGTGCCGGGAGACTAGCGGCAACTTACGAGCAGTACTTC	CAGRLAATYEQYF
TRBJ2-2	TRBD1	TRBV28	NA	TGTGCCAGCAGCCCGACAGGGAGTACCGGGGAGCTGTTTTTT	CASSPTGSTGELFF
TRBJ1-5	NA	TRBV4-1	NA	TGCGCCAGCAGCCAAGATGTAGGGGGCAATCAGCCCCAGCATTTT	CASSQDVGGNQPQHF